Shown below are 5 T cell receptor beta chains from a single sample sequenced in a study of control samples from healthy donors and cancer patients. The assay was immunoSEQ multiplex PCR, and TCRdb's table has in-frame clones only and misses some. The data hold 400,000 to 500,000 clones, with around 90% observed a single time. The sample comprised PBMCs. The receptors shown here come from a middle-aged man with head and neck cancer.

The chain joins TRBV6-1 to TRBJ1-4; D perhaps matches TRBD1 (6 bases). Looked up from germline, CDR1 is MNHNS and CDR2 is SASEGT. The V end lost 3 bases, the J end lost 8 bases, and 13 bases lay between the germline ends. The CDR3 runs to 14 residues. This chain's CDR3 is CASSDTNRVEKLFF. Written as DNA, the CDR3 is TGTGCCAGCAGTGATACAAACAGGGTCGAAAAACTGTTTTTT.

Here the CDR3 DNA reads TGTGCCAGTAGTTCTCTCGGGACTAGCGGCTACAATGAGCAGTTCTTC. Protein product: CASSSLGTSGYNEQFF. This sequence joins TRBV19 and TRBJ2-1; 11 bases map to TRBD2. CDR3 length equals 16 residues. V was pared by 5 bases and J by 3 bases, with 6 bases of the junction left unmatched. The germline V gene has CDR1 LNHDA and CDR2 SQIVND (reference sequence). The whole variable domain, filled in from reference TRBV19 and TRBJ2-1, reads DGGITQSPKYLFRKEGQNVTLSCEQNLNHDAMYWYRQDPGQGLRLIYYSQIVNDFQKGDIAEGYSVSREKKESFPLTVTSAQKNPTAFYLCASSSLGTSGYNEQFFGPGTRLTVL.

The sample holds one count of this clone. This CDR3 is CASSMSLTAATNEKLFF. CDR3 nucleotide sequence: TGTGCCAGTAGTATGTCCCTGACAGCCGCAACTAATGAAAAACTGTTTTTT. The chain has TRBV19 and TRBJ1-4, with TRBD1 as a possible D gene (5 bases). The germline CDR1 and CDR2 sequences are LNHDA and SQIVND (reference sequence). V was cut by 3 bases and J by 0 bases, with 14 bases left in between. The CDR3 extends over 17 amino acids.

A word on this clone: At the DNA level, this CDR3 is encoded by other sequences in the same sample as well. This chain links TRBV7-9 with TRBJ2-3; no clear D gene. CDR1 is SEHNR, CDR2 FQNEAQ, per germline (reference sequence). The length of the CDR3 is 10 residues. Deletions cut 4 bases from V and 4 bases from J, with 0 bases between. The CDR3 loop is CASSSDTQYF. The CDR3 DNA reads as TGTGCCAGCAGCTCAGATACGCAGTATTTT. Full variable domain (remainder filled in from reference TRBV7-9 and TRBJ2-3): DTGVSQNPRHKITKRGQNVTFRCDPISEHNRLYWYRQTLGQGPEFLTYFQNEAQLEKSRLLSDRFSAERPKGSFSTLEIQRTEQGDSAMYLCASSSDTQYFGPGTRLTVL.

The chain has TRBV9 and TRBJ2-1; D not certain. V was cut by 3 bases and J by 7 bases, with 17 bases left in between. Germline-derived CDR1 and CDR2 are SGDLS and YYNGEE. This CDR3 has 15 amino acids. CDR3 sequence: CASSDSAQWVNEQFF. In DNA form, the CDR3 reads TGTGCCAGCAGCGACTCGGCCCAATGGGTGAATGAGCAGTTCTTC.